What follows describes a single T cell receptor beta chain. Its antigen is unknown. Clones were sequenced by immunoSEQ multiplex PCR, and TCRdb holds only the in-frame ones, with some missing. This table holds about 2.1 million clones, about 93% found once. Only CD45RO-negative cells positively selected for CCR7 counted as naive CD8 cells, so terminally differentiated effector memory CD45RA+ cells were excluded. Those who donated were healthy HIV-negative adults, with no recent acute infections or vaccinations reported. The data stem from a study of shared clonotypes between healthy human individuals. General observations from the study: Only blood was sampled, and tissue TCR repertoires likely differ from blood ones. On the whole, naive subsets had larger estimated richness than memory subsets had.

The sequence derives from a man aged 18 to 29 in good health. Some clones in this sample may be carry-over from other donors' samples. The sample consisted of naive CD8+ T cells from PBMCs.

CDR3 region: CASSLLWLAGGPRYEQYF. As DNA, the CDR3 is TGTGCCAGCAGTTTATTGTGGTTAGCGGGAGGGCCTAGGTACGAGCAGTACTTC. This chain uses TRBV27 with TRBJ2-7, with 11 bases identical to TRBD2. V lost 1 base, J lost 4 bases, and 12 bases stayed unmatched. This CDR3 is built from 18 residues. Germline V gene data show CDR1 as MNHEY and CDR2 as SMNVEV (reference sequence).